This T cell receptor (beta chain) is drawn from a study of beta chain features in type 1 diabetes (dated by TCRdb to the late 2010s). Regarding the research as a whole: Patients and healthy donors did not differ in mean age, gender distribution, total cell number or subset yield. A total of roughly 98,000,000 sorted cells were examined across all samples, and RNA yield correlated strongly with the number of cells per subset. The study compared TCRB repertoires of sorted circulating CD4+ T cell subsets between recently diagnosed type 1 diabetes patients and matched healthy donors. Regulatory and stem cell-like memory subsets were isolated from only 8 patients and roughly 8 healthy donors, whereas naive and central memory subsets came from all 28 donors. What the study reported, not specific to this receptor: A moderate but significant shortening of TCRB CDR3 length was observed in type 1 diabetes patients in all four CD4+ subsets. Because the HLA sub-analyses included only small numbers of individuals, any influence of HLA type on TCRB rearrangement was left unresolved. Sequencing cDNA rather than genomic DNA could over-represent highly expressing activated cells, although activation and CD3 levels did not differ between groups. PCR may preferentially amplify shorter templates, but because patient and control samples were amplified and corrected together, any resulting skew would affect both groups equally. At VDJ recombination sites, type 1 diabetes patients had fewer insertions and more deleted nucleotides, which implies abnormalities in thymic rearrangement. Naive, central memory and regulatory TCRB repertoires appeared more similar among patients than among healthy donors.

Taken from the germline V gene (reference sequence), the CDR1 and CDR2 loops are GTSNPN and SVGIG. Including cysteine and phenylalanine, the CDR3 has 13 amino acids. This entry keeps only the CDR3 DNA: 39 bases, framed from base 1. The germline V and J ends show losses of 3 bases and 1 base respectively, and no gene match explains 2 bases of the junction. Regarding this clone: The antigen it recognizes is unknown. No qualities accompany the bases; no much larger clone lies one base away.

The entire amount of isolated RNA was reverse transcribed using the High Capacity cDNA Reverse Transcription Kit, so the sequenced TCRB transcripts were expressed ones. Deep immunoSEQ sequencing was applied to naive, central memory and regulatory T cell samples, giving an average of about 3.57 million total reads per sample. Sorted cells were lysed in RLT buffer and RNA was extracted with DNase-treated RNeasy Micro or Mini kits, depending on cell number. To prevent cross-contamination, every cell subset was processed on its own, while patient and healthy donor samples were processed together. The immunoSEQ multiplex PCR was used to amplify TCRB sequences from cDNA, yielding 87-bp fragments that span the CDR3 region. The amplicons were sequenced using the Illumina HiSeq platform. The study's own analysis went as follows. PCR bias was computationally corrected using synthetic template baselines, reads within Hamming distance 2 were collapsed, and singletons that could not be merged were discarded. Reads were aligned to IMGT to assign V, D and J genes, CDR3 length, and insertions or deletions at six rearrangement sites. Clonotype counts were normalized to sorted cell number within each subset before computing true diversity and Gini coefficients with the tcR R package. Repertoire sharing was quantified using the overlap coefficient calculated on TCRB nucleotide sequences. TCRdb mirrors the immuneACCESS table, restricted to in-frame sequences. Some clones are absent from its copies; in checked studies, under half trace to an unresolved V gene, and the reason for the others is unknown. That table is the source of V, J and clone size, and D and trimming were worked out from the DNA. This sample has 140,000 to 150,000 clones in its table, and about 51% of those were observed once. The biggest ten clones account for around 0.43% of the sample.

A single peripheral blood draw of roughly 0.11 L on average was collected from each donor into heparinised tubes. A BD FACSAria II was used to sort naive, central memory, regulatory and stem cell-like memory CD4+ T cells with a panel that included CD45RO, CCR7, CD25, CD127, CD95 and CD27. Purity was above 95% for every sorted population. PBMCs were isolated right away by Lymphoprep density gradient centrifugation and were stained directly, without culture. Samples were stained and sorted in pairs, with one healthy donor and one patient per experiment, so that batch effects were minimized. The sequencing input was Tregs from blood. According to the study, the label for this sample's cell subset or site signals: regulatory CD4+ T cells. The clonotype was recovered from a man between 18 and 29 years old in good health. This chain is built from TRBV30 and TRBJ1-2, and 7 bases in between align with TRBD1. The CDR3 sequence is CAWRQGRNYGYTF. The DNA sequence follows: TGTGCCTGGAGACAGGGGCGTAACTATGGCTACACCTTC.